At least ten counts were recorded for the clone carrying this T cell receptor beta chain. Its antigen is currently unknown. This CDR3 has 12 amino acids. Germline V gene sequence: CDR1 LNHDA, CDR2 SQIVND (reference sequence). Trimming cost V 0 bases and J 9 bases, with 6 bases left between them. This entry is derived from a study of neurological immune-mediated disorders. Findings of the study overall: The multiple sclerosis repertoire cluster lacked an association with any feature, whether clinical or MRI. HTLV-1-associated myelopathy showed the most TCR clonal expansion; multiple sclerosis the least, below healthy controls.

cDNA synthesis was performed by 5'RACE with 10-nucleotide random UMIs. TCRdb processed the 5' RACE reads anew with MiXCR; each CDR3 protein has one entry. The top ten clones hold 1.1% of a sample with tens of thousands of distinct CDR3 sequences, 2.5% to 3% of them seen once. The chain couples TRBV19 to TRBJ2-1; no reliable D call. This clonotype originated in a woman aged 25-40 years with multiple sclerosis. The sample consisted of PBMCs. The CDR3 loop is CASSIDVSEQFF. CDR3 DNA: TGTGCCAGTAGTATAGATGTAAGTGAGCAGTTCTTC.